The 13 T cell receptor beta chains below were found in one sample sequenced in a study of identifying expanded T cells in peripheral blood. TCRdb's table, derived via immunoSEQ multiplex PCR, lists solely in-frame clones and lacks some. The repertoire has approximately 120,000 clones, over 65% of them found once; the top ten carry around 3.3%. The sample comprised blood. These TCRs come from a person aged 18-70 years in good health.

This rearrangement joins TRBV18 to TRBJ2-2; unclear D gene. V lost 3 bases and J lost 0, with 5 bases in between. In germline, CDR1 is KGHSH, CDR2 LQKENI. The CDR3 is 14 residues long. The chain's CDR3 is CASSPPPNTGELFF. In nucleotides, the CDR3 is TGTGCCAGCTCACCCCCCCCGAACACCGGGGAGCTGTTTTTT. The full variable domain, completed using reference TRBV18 and TRBJ2-2, is NAGVMQNPRHLVRRRGQEARLRCSPMKGHSHVYWYRQLPEEGLKFMVYLQKENIIDESGMPKERFSAEFPKEGPSILRIQQVVRGDSAAYFCASSPPPNTGELFFGEGSRLTVL.

The gene calls are TRBV7-9 and TRBJ2-3; D remains unclear. The CDR3 runs 12 residues. The V gene lost 8 bases and the J gene lost 0 bases, with 6 bases spanning the gap. Germline CDR1 SEHNR, CDR2 FQNEAQ (reference sequence). CDR3 bases: TGTGCCAGCGGGTCTAGCACAGATACGCAGTATTTT. Translated, it gives CASGSSTDTQYF.

The rearrangement links TRBV10-3 to TRBJ1-2, with a weak D call TRBD1 (5 bases). CDR3 length: 19 amino acids. Germline values: CDR1 ENHRY, CDR2 SYGVKD. The ends were cut back, 4 bases at V and 2 bases at J, with 26 bases in the middle. The CDR3 protein is CAISASRVPQGNLNYGYTF. The CDR3, as DNA: TGTGCCATCAGTGCCAGCCGTGTCCCTCAGGGAAATCTCAACTATGGCTACACCTTC.

The gene calls are TRBV30 and TRBJ2-5, with D hard to call. The germline V gene encodes CDR1 GTSNPN and CDR2 SVGIG (reference sequence). Trimming removed 3 bases from V and 5 bases from J, with 19 bases in between. The CDR3 consists of 15 residues. Written as DNA, the CDR3 is TGTGCCTGGAGGTACGGAGTAGCAAGTGATGAGACCCAGTACTTC. Its protein product is CAWRYGVASDETQYF.

The chain links TRBV4-1 to TRBJ1-2; TRBD1 matches 7 bases. Germline lookup yields CDR1 MGHRA and CDR2 YSYEKL. This CDR3 region has 17 residues. V lost 1 base and J lost 7; bases outside the gene matches: 15. In DNA form, the CDR3 reads TGCGCCAGCAGCCAAGTCATCAGTCGAAGGGGGCAGGTTGGCTACACCTTC. It yields the protein CASSQVISRRGQVGYTF.

V gene TRBV18 combines with J gene TRBJ2-7, with 7 bases that match TRBD1. V lost 2 bases, J lost 0 bases, and 13 bases stayed unmatched. The CDR3 covers 18 residues. Germline CDR1 reads KGHSH; CDR2 reads LQKENI. In nucleotides, the CDR3 is TGTGCCAGCTCACCAAAGTCTCTAGGGACAGCACCCTCCTACGAGCAGTACTTC. Amino acid sequence: CASSPKSLGTAPSYEQYF.

The chain carries TRBV7-3 and TRBJ2-3; 11 bases match TRBD1. There are 17 residues in the CDR3. The ends lost 5 bases at V and 6 bases at J; junction bases unmatched: 13. Germline V gene sequence: CDR1 SGHTA, CDR2 FQGTGA. CDR3 protein: CASSIQPPGTGGDTQYF. The DNA of the CDR3 is TGTGCCAGCAGCATCCAACCACCCGGGACAGGGGGGGATACGCAGTATTTT.

The rearrangement links TRBV12-5 to TRBJ1-2; tentative D call: TRBD1 (5 bases). Trimming shortened V by 3 bases and J by 4 bases, and 21 bases separated the two germline ends. This CDR3 is built from 17 residues. Germline CDR1 and CDR2: LGHNT and FRNRAP. The CDR3 protein is CASGFEKDSPGGYGYTF. CDR3 sequence (DNA): TGTGCTAGTGGTTTTGAGAAAGACAGTCCTGGGGGCTATGGCTACACCTTC.

The J gene is TRBJ1-5, the V gene TRBV19; D is uncertain. The CDR3 has 14 residues. V was pared by 10 bases and J by 4 bases, with 17 bases between. Germline V gene lookup returns CDR1 LNHDA and CDR2 SQIVND (reference sequence). The CDR3 DNA sequence: TGTGCCACGAGCGGGCAGGCGGGGAATCAGCCCCAGCATTTT. Its translation: CATSGQAGNQPQHF. The full variable domain, with the rest looked up from reference TRBV19 and TRBJ1-5, is DGGITQSPKYLFRKEGQNVTLSCEQNLNHDAMYWYRQDPGQGLRLIYYSQIVNDFQKGDIAEGYSVSREKKESFPLTVTSAQKNPTAFYLCATSGQAGNQPQHFGDGTRLSIL.

In its sample, this clone was seen once. The chain has TRBV5-5 and TRBJ1-2; D unresolved. The CDR3 consists of 15 residues. Trimming took off 4 bases at V and 0 bases at J, with 13 bases between the two ends. The germline V gene has CDR1 SGHKS and CDR2 YYEKEE (reference sequence). Here the CDR3 reads CASSPRTPTNYGYTF. CDR3 DNA sequence: TGTGCCAGCAGCCCGCGGACGCCGACTAACTATGGCTACACCTTC.

This clone was counted only a few times. The gene calls are TRBV2 and TRBJ2-1; 11 bases are shared with TRBD2. This CDR3 has 15 amino acids. With 7 bases clipped from V and 9 bases from J, the junction kept 11 bases outside the gene matches. The germline gives CDR1 SNHLY, CDR2 FYNNEI. The CDR3 loop is CASKGLAGGRSEQFF. DNA for the CDR3: TGTGCCAGCAAGGGGCTAGCGGGGGGCCGTAGTGAGCAGTTCTTC.

The chain combines TRBV29-1 with TRBJ1-1; unclear D gene. Germline V CDR1 and CDR2: SQVTM, ANQGSEA. V was cut by 2 bases and J by 10 bases, with 14 bases left in between. CDR3 length: 12 residues. The CDR3 DNA is TGCAGCGTTGAAATAGAAGGTGGTGCAGCTTTCTTT. Translation: CSVEIEGGAAFF.

The CDR3 DNA reads TGCGCCAGCAGCCAAGACACCGGGACTAGAGCAGATACGCAGTATTTT. Translating gives CASSQDTGTRADTQYF. The chain joins TRBV4-3 to TRBJ2-3, with TRBD2 matching 8 bases. The CDR3 has 16 amino acids. Trimming cost V 0 bases and J 4 bases; bases outside gene matches: 6. Germline values: CDR1 LGHNA, CDR2 YSLEER.